These 24 T cell receptor beta chains share one sample of origin, sequenced in a study of identical twins. TCRdb reprocessed the 5' RACE reads via MiXCR and lists one record per CDR3 protein. Of roughly 690,000 distinct CDR3 sequences listed, about 20% are singletons. The sample was also linked to a second study, of T cells expressing NK-cell markers.

Sequenced material: PBMCs. These receptors all come from a woman aged 18-29 years in good health.

The chain recombines TRBV7-9 with TRBJ1-2; D gene unclear. The germline V gene encodes CDR1 SEHNR and CDR2 FQNEAQ (reference sequence). V lost 5 bases and J 4 bases, leaving 5 bases between the germline ends. CDR3 length equals 11 residues. CDR3 nucleotide sequence: TGTGCCAGCAGCATGCGCTATGGCTACACCTTC. Protein: CASSMRYGYTF.

This clonotype came up a few times. The CDR3 nucleotides are TGTGCCATCAGGGGGGCCCATGAGCAGTTCTTC. It translates to CAIRGAHEQFF. The chain carries TRBV10-3 and TRBJ2-1; D possibly corresponds to TRBD1 (6 bases). V lost 6 bases and J 8 bases, leaving 8 bases between the germline ends. This CDR3 is 11 amino acids long. Germline V gene data show CDR1 as ENHRY and CDR2 as SYGVKD.

The chain links TRBV20-1 to TRBJ1-1; D unclear. This CDR3 is built from 13 residues. Germline loops: CDR1 DFQATT, CDR2 SNEGSKA (reference sequence). V was clipped by 8 bases and J by 1 base, with 14 bases between them. CDR3 in DNA: TGCAGTCCCACTAAGTTTGAGAACACTGAAGCTTTCTTT. Translating gives CSPTKFENTEAFF.

This clonotype was detected a few times. V gene TRBV20-1 combines with J gene TRBJ2-3, with D maybe TRBD2 (6 bases). The germline V gene has CDR1 DFQATT and CDR2 SNEGSKA (reference sequence). V was shortened by 0 bases and J by 5 bases, with 15 bases between the two germline ends. The CDR3 is 15 residues long. The CDR3 here is CSARDMGGVRDTQYF. CDR3 bases: TGCAGTGCTAGAGATATGGGGGGAGTAAGAGATACGCAGTATTTT.

A few counts support this clonotype. The rearrangement uses TRBV11-2 and TRBJ2-7; 8 nucleotides agree with TRBD1. Germline-derived CDR1 and CDR2 are SGHAT and FQNNGV. This CDR3 comprises 15 residues. V lost 6 bases and J lost 3; bases outside the gene matches: 10. The CDR3 loop reads CASRPGQGIYYEQYF. DNA of the CDR3: TGTGCCAGCAGACCTGGACAGGGAATCTACTACGAGCAGTACTTC.

The gene calls are TRBV5-1 and TRBJ2-7; TRBD2 might be the D (6 bases). Trimming removed 2 bases from V and 4 bases from J, with 16 bases in between. Germline V CDR1 and CDR2: SGHRS, YFSETQ. This CDR3 has 15 residues. CDR3 coding DNA: TGCGCCAGCAGCTTTACGGTTGGGGGGTATTACGAGCAGTACTTC. Encoded protein: CASSFTVGGYYEQYF.

The chain employs TRBV20-1 and TRBJ2-4; tentative D call: TRBD1 (5 bases). Trimming left V 5 bases short and J 13 bases short, with 21 bases between. The CDR3 totals 13 residues. Germline V gives CDR1 DFQATT, CDR2 SNEGSKA (reference sequence). The CDR3 sequence: CSAARTGVGRQYF. Here the CDR3 DNA reads TGCAGTGCTGCCCGTACAGGAGTGGGCAGACAGTACTTC.

There are a few counts of this clonotype. This chain uses TRBV6-5 with TRBJ2-5; D remains ambiguous. CDR3 size: 15 residues. V lost 2 bases to trimming and J lost 4 bases, with 14 bases between them. Looked up from germline, CDR1 is MNHEY and CDR2 is SVGAGI. The chain's CDR3 is CASSYRFSDRETQYF. Here the CDR3 DNA reads TGTGCCAGCAGTTACCGGTTCTCTGATCGAGAGACCCAGTACTTC.

This chain uses TRBV14 with TRBJ2-7; 15 bases align to TRBD2. The CDR3 runs 17 residues. Looked up from germline, CDR1 is SGHDN and CDR2 is FVKESK. The V and J ends lost 6 bases and 0 bases, in that order; junction bases with no gene match: 6. The CDR3 is CASSRTSGRGRSYEQYF. DNA for the CDR3: TGTGCCAGCAGTCGGACTAGCGGGAGGGGTCGCTCCTACGAGCAGTACTTC.

This chain joins TRBV7-8 and TRBJ1-4; D is undetermined. Germline CDR1 reads SGHVS; CDR2 reads FQNEAQ. The CDR3 spans 13 residues. Trimming took 1 base from V and 5 from J, leaving 5 bases between them. In DNA form, the CDR3 reads TGTGCCAGCAGCTTAGGGTGGAATGAAAAACTGTTTTTT. Its translation: CASSLGWNEKLFF.

The chain has TRBV20-1 and TRBJ2-1; possibly TRBD1 for D (5 bases). Trimming removed 2 bases at V and 0 bases at J, with 14 bases between. Germline V gene data show CDR1 as DFQATT and CDR2 as SNEGSKA (reference sequence). The CDR3 is made up of 16 amino acids. CDR3 bases: TGCAGTGCTAGACGTGCAGGGCTAAGCTCCTACAATGAGCAGTTCTTC. Residues: CSARRAGLSSYNEQFF.

This clonotype was counted only a few times. The chain employs TRBV12-3 or TRBV12-4 and TRBJ2-5; D perhaps matches TRBD1 (6 bases). The V end lost 6 bases, the J end lost 5 bases, and 22 bases lay between the germline ends. The CDR3 has 16 residues. The CDR3 region has the DNA TGTGCCAGCAGCCTTTTCGGGACAAGCTTGAAGGAGACCCAGTACTTC. Encoded protein: CASSLFGTSLKETQYF.

This clonotype has only one observation. The rearrangement uses TRBV7-2 and TRBJ2-7, with D perhaps TRBD1 (5 bases). V was clipped by 5 bases and J by 4 bases, with 12 bases between them. Germline CDR1 SGHTA, CDR2 FQGNSA. There are 13 residues in the CDR3. The CDR3 here is CASSPRTNYEQYF. CDR3 nucleotides: TGTGCCAGCAGCCCCCGGACAAATTACGAGCAGTACTTC.

In its sample, this clonotype was seen a few times. The chain combines TRBV12-3 or TRBV12-4 with TRBJ2-1; either TRBD1 or TRBD2 may fit D (7 bases each). Trimming shortened V by 6 bases and J by 9 bases, and 21 bases separated the two germline ends. The CDR3 runs to 15 residues. The CDR3 is CASSSQGGVVPEQFF. The DNA of the CDR3 is TGTGCCAGCAGCTCCCAGGGGGGGGTTGTACCTGAGCAGTTCTTC.

A few counts support this clonotype. The V and J genes are TRBV29-1 and TRBJ2-7; TRBD1 is a possible D gene (5 bases). Germline V CDR1 and CDR2: SQVTM, ANQGSEA. Trimming cost V 8 bases and J 4 bases, with 24 bases left between them. The CDR3 runs to 15 residues. The CDR3 loop reads CSIRTGPFSTYEQYF. CDR3 DNA sequence: TGCAGCATCCGTACAGGCCCGTTTTCCACGTACGAGCAGTACTTC.

This clonotype came up many times. The V gene is TRBV12-3 or TRBV12-4, the J gene TRBJ2-5; 8 positions match TRBD2. The CDR3 is 15 residues long. Trimming took 6 bases from V and 5 from J; bases not matched to a gene: 11. The CDR3 region is CASRKGLASVETQYF. The CDR3 nucleotides read TGTGCCAGCAGGAAAGGACTAGCCAGTGTGGAGACCCAGTACTTC.

J is TRBJ2-1 and V is TRBV6-2 or TRBV6-3; D might be TRBD1 (5 bases). The V end lost 5 bases, the J end lost 6 bases, and 14 bases lay between the germline ends. The CDR3 totals 14 residues. CDR1 and CDR2 from the germline V gene are MNHEY and SVGEGT. In DNA form, the CDR3 reads TGTGCCAGCAGTCAGGGTCGCCTTGTCAATGAGCAGTTCTTC. Translation: CASSQGRLVNEQFF.

Only a few counts were recorded for this clonotype. V is TRBV20-1 and J is TRBJ2-7; 9 nucleotides align to TRBD2. Germline CDR1 DFQATT, CDR2 SNEGSKA (reference sequence). This CDR3 spans 13 amino acids. The junction had 9 bases not matched to a gene; V was cut back by 6 bases and J by 6 bases. DNA for the CDR3: TGCAGTGCGGGGACTAGCCACTCAATCGAGCAGTACTTC. It yields the protein CSAGTSHSIEQYF.

The chain couples TRBV28 to TRBJ2-2; D remains unclear. V was clipped by 8 bases and J by 3 bases, with 4 bases between them. This CDR3 comprises 11 residues. Germline CDR1 and CDR2: MDHEN and SYDVKM. DNA for the CDR3: TGTGCCAGCGAGGACACCGGGGAGCTGTTTTTT. Protein sequence: CASEDTGELFF.

V and J are TRBV20-1 and TRBJ2-7; D remains unclear. The germline V gene encodes CDR1 DFQATT and CDR2 SNEGSKA (reference sequence). The CDR3 is 14 amino acids. V dropped 6 bases and J dropped 7 bases, with 22 bases sitting between them. The CDR3 DNA reads TGCAGTGCAACACTTCAACCGACCGTTAAGGAGCAGTACTTC. It yields the protein CSATLQPTVKEQYF.

This clonotype was observed a few times. The chain employs TRBV5-1 and TRBJ2-1; D is possibly TRBD1 (5 bases). CDR3 length: 16 amino acids. Trimming cost V 4 bases and J 7 bases, with 21 bases left between them. Looked up from germline, CDR1 is SGHRS and CDR2 is YFSETQ. The CDR3 is CASSRSDWAGPNEQFF. CDR3 coding DNA: TGCGCCAGCAGCCGTTCTGACTGGGCAGGGCCAAATGAGCAGTTCTTC.

CDR3 coding DNA: TGTGCCAGCAGCCGGACGGGGGGGCTAGAGCAGTTCTTC. It codes for CASSRTGGLEQFF. V usage is TRBV3-1 and J usage is TRBJ2-1; 8 bases map to TRBD2. The length of the CDR3 is 13 residues. V shed 4 bases and J 10 bases; nucleotides not matched to a gene: 6. Germline V gene data show CDR1 as LGHDT and CDR2 as YNNKEL (reference sequence).

The chain recombines TRBV10-1 with TRBJ2-1; D is uncertain. The CDR3 consists of 14 residues. Trimming took off 3 bases at V and 10 bases at J, with 16 bases between the two ends. The germline V gene has CDR1 WNHNN and CDR2 SYGVQD (reference sequence). The CDR3 DNA reads TGCGCCAGCAGTGAAGGTCACCCTAATCGGGAGCAGTTCTTC. It encodes CASSEGHPNREQFF.

This chain links TRBV15 with TRBJ2-2, with 7 bases aligning to TRBD2. The junction had 9 bases not matched to a gene; V was cut back by 5 bases and J by 0 bases. CDR3 length equals 17 residues. In germline, CDR1 is LNHNV, CDR2 YYDKDF (reference sequence). The CDR3 bases are TGTGCCACCAGCGTGCCTTGGAGCGGGACGAACACCGGGGAGCTGTTTTTT. Translation: CATSVPWSGTNTGELFF.